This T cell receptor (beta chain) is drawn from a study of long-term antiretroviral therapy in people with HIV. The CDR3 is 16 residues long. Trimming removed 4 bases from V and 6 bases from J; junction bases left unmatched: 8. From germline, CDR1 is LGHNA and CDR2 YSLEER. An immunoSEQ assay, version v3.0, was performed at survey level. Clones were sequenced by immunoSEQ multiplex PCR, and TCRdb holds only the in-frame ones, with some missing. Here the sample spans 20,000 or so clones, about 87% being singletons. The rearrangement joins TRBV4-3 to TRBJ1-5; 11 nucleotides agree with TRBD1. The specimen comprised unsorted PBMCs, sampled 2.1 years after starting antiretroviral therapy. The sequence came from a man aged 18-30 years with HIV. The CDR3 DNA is TGCGCCAGCAGCCTGTATCCGGGACAGGGGGTTCAGCCCCAGCATTTT. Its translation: CASSLYPGQGVQPQHF.